This T cell receptor (beta chain) came from a study of blood T cell repertoires in COVID-19. Germline V gene data show CDR1 as WSHSY and CDR2 as SAAADI. CDR3 length: 15 amino acids. V dropped 2 bases and J dropped 2; count of bases not matched to a gene: 3. Profiled with immunoSEQ multiplex PCR; TCRdb holds only in-frame clones, not every one. The data contain tens of thousands of clones, about 90% of them seen just once; the ten biggest clones take up 4.5% to 7%. Sequenced material: peripheral blood. The sequence came from a man aged 45-60 years with active COVID-19. The rearrangement joins TRBV10-2 to TRBJ2-1, with 7 bases aligning to TRBD2. The CDR3 nucleotides read TGCGCCAGCAGTGAGGAGGGAGGGCCCTACAATGAGCAGTTCTTC. Protein product: CASSEEGGPYNEQFF.